The T cell receptor (beta chain) under discussion was sequenced for a study of response to subunit inactivated influenza vaccine. Using its own MiXCR run on the RT-PCR reads, TCRdb lists one record per CDR3 protein. This sample has roughly 520,000 distinct CDR3 sequences, with roughly 25% found just once. The CDR3 sequence is 17 residues long. Germline CDR1 is DFQATT and CDR2 is SNEGSKA (reference sequence). Trimming took 3 bases from V and 6 from J, leaving 24 bases between them. The receptor was derived from a man aged 45-65 years who received an inactivated influenza vaccine. J is TRBJ2-1 and V is TRBV20-1; maybe TRBD2 (5 bases). The specimen was CD4+ T cells sorted from PBMCs, collected less than 6 days after vaccination. The CDR3 DNA is TGCAGTGCTAGCCCTCGGGCGGGTAACCTGTTCTTCAATGAGCAGTTCTTC. It translates to CSASPRAGNLFFNEQFF.